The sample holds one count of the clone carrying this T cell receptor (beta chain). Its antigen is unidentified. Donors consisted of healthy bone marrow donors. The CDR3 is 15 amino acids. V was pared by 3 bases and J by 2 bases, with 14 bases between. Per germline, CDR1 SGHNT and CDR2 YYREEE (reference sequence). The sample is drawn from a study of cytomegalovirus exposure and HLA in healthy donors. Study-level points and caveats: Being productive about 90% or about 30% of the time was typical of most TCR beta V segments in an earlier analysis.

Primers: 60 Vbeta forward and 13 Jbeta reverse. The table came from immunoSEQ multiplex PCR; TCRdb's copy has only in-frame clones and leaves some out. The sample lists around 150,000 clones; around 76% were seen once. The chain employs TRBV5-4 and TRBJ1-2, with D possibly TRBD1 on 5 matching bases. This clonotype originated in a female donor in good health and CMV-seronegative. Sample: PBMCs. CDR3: CASSSRGGINYGYTF. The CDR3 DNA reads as TGTGCCAGCAGCTCGCGGGGGGGGATCAACTATGGCTACACCTTC.